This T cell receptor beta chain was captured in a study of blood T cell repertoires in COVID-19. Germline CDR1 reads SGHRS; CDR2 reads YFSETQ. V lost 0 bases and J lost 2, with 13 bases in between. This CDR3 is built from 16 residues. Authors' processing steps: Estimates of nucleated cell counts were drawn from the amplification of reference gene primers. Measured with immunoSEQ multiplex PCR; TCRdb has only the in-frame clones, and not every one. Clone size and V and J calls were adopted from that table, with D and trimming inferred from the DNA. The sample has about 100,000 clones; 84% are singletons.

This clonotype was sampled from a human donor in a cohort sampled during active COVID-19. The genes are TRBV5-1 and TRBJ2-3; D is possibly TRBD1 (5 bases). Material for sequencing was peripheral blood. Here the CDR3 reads CASSLGVQAYTDTQYF. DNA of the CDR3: TGCGCCAGCAGCTTGGGAGTACAGGCCTACACAGATACGCAGTATTTT.